This paragraph reports one T cell receptor (beta chain). V was shortened by 5 bases and J by 2 bases, with 16 bases between the two germline ends. Germline assignment: CDR1 SGHTA and CDR2 FQGTGA. CDR3 size: 15 residues. These data originate in a study of blood T cell repertoires in COVID-19. Assay used: immunoSEQ multiplex PCR; TCRdb lists only in-frame clones, some missing. Here the sample spans several thousand clones, roughly 80% being singletons. The material sequenced was peripheral blood. This receptor was identified in a human donor with active COVID-19. The donor label of this sample is uncertain. The chain joins TRBV7-3 to TRBJ2-7; D is possibly TRBD2 (7 bases). CDR3 sequence reads: CASSATGGEAYEQYF. The CDR3 DNA sequence: TGTGCCAGCAGCGCTACGGGGGGCGAGGCCTACGAGCAGTACTTC.